The rows below give T cell receptor beta chains drawn from one sample of a study of shared clonotypes between healthy human individuals. The method was immunoSEQ multiplex PCR; TCRdb's version includes in-frame clones alone and lacks a portion of them. The table records a few million clones, approximately 93% of them present only once. The sequencing sample was made of naive CD4+ T cells from PBMCs. These receptors all come from a man between 18 and 29 years old in good health. Some clones in this sample may be carry-over from other donors' samples. Each CDR3 is given with its conserved first and last residue. Each record gives: V gene, D gene, clone size, J gene, CDR3 protein, CDR3 DNA. A D gene is named only where the DNA matches it firmly. Size tells how often a clone was seen (once, few, many) or the class of an expanded clone, and some rows leave it out.

TRBV28	-	once	TRBJ1-5	CASSIVRRGVSNQPQHF	TGTGCCAGCAGTATTGTCCGTAGGGGCGTCAGCAATCAGCCCCAGCATTTT
TRBV28	TRBD1	-	TRBJ2-7	CASSWDRRRYEQYF	TGTGCCAGCAGTTGGGACAGGAGACGCTACGAGCAGTACTTC
TRBV6-6	-	once	TRBJ1-1	CASTARDEAFF	TGTGCCAGCACCGCCCGGGATGAAGCTTTCTTT
TRBV2	-	few	TRBJ1-1	CASRGETGTEAFF	TGTGCCAGCAGAGGGGAGACGGGAACTGAAGCTTTCTTT
TRBV18	TRBD2	-	TRBJ2-1	CASSPRLAGVYNEQFF	TGTGCCAGCTCACCACGTCTAGCGGGAGTCTACAATGAGCAGTTCTTC
TRBV11-1	-	once	TRBJ2-3	CASSFGAGGTDTQYF	TGTGCCAGCAGCTTCGGGGCCGGGGGCACAGATACGCAGTATTTT
TRBV7-2	-	-	TRBJ2-2	CASSLNRGGTGELFF	TGTGCCAGCAGCTTGAACAGGGGAGGAACCGGGGAGCTGTTTTTT
TRBV7-3	-	-	TRBJ2-1	CASSPGGIRNVQFF	TGTGCCAGCAGCCCCGGGGGAATCCGCAATGTGCAGTTCTTC
TRBV27	TRBD1	-	TRBJ1-4	CASSGDRGGNEKLFF	TGTGCCAGCAGTGGGGACAGGGGTGGTAATGAAAAACTGTTTTTT
TRBV7-9	-	-	TRBJ2-1	CASSFVAGSSYNEQFF	TGTGCCAGCAGCTTTGTCGCCGGTAGCTCCTACAATGAGCAGTTCTTC
TRBV5-8	-	-	TRBJ1-1	CASSRQLNTEAFF	TGTGCCAGCAGTAGACAGCTGAACACTGAAGCTTTCTTT
TRBV6-5	-	-	TRBJ2-7	CASSYSGRGLYEQYF	TGTGCCAGCAGTTACTCCGGGAGAGGACTCTACGAGCAGTACTTC
TRBV19	TRBD2	-	TRBJ2-1	CASSIRGRGAQFGNEQFF	TGTGCCAGTAGTATCCGCGGGAGGGGGGCGCAGTTCGGCAATGAGCAGTTCTTC
TRBV6-1	TRBD2	few	TRBJ2-7	CASNPTSGSHEQYF	TGTGCCAGCAATCCGACTAGCGGGAGCCACGAGCAGTACTTC
TRBV7-3	-	-	TRBJ2-1	CASSPPRVNEQFF	TGTGCCAGCAGCCCCCCACGGGTAAATGAGCAGTTCTTC
TRBV6-4	-	-	TRBJ2-7	CASSDPQDTSYEQYF	TGTGCCAGCAGTGACCCGCAGGACACCTCCTACGAGCAGTACTTC
TRBV6-4	-	-	TRBJ1-2	CASSPTRQAIGGYTF	TGTGCCAGCAGCCCAACTCGACAGGCCATTGGGGGCTACACCTTC
TRBV11-3	-	-	TRBJ2-3	CASSFSGNTDTQYF	TGTGCCAGCAGCTTTTCGGGGAACACAGATACGCAGTATTTT
TRBV10-1	TRBD1	once	TRBJ1-2	CASSRDRMVLTF	TGCGCCAGCAGCCGGGACAGGATGGTTCTCACCTTC
TRBV10-3	TRBD2	once	TRBJ2-7	CAISEVLGGRLYEQYF	TGTGCCATCAGTGAGGTTCTGGGCGGGAGGCTCTACGAGCAGTACTTC
TRBV14	-	once	TRBJ1-4	CASSLGEKLFF	TGTGCCAGCAGCCTGGGAGAAAAACTGTTTTTT
TRBV6-5	TRBD1	-	TRBJ2-1	CASSYRDSYNEQFF	TGTGCCAGCAGTTACCGGGACAGCTACAATGAGCAGTTCTTC
TRBV20-1	-	-	TRBJ2-1	CSAAGNEQFF	TGCAGTGCGGCCGGGAATGAGCAGTTCTTC
TRBV6-5	TRBD1	-	TRBJ1-2	CASSSTGGGYTF	TGTGCCAGCAGTTCCACAGGGGGTGGCTACACCTTC
TRBV5-1	TRBD1	-	TRBJ2-2	CASSWIRTGGYSGELFF	TGCGCCAGCAGCTGGATAAGGACAGGGGGCTATTCCGGGGAGCTGTTTTTT
TRBV5-5	-	-	TRBJ2-7	CASSHRTYEQYF	TGTGCCAGCAGCCACCGCACCTACGAGCAGTACTTC
TRBV7-6	-	-	TRBJ2-1	CASSSNSYSGDGEFF	TGTGCCAGCAGCTCAAATAGTTATTCCGGGGACGGTGAGTTCTTC
TRBV9	-	-	TRBJ2-3	CASSLAPERTDTQYF	TGTGCCAGCAGCCTAGCTCCGGAGCGCACAGATACGCAGTATTTT